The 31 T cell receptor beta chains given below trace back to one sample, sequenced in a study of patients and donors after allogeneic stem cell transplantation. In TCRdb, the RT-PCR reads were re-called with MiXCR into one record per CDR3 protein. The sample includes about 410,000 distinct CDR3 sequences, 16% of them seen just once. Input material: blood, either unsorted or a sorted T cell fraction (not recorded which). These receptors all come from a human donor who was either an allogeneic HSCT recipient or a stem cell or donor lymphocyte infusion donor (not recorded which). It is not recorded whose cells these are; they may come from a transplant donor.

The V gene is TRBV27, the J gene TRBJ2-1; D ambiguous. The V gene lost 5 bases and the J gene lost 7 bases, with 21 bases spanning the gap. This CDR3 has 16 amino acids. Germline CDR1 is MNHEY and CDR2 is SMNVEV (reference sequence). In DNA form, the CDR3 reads TGTGCCAGCAGTCCGGTTTCCAGACCTTCCGAGAATGAGCAGTTCTTC. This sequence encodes CASSPVSRPSENEQFF.

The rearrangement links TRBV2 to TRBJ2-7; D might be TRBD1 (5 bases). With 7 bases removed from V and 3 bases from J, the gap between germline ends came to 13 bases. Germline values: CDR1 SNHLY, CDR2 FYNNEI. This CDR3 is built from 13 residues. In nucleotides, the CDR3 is TGTGCCAGCAACCCCTCAGGGATCTACGAGCAGTACTTC. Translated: CASNPSGIYEQYF.

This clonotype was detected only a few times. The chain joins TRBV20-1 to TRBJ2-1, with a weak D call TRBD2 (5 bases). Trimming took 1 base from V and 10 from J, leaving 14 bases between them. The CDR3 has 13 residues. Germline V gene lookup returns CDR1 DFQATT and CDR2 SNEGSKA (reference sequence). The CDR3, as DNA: TGCAGTGCTAGAGCTAGGGCTAGCTCGGAGCAGTTCTTC. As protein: CSARARASSEQFF.

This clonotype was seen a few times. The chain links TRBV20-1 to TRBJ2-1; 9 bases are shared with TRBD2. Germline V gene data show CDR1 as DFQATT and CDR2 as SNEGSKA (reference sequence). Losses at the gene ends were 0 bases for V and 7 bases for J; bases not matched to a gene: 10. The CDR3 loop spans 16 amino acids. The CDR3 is CSARDLWAGGPNEQFF. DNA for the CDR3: TGCAGTGCTAGAGATTTGTGGGCGGGAGGGCCAAATGAGCAGTTCTTC.

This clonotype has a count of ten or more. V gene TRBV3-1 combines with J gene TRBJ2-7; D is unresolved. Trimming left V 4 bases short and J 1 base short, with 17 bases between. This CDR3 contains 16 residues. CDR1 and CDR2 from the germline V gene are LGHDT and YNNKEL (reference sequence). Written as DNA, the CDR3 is TGTGCCAGCAGCCCTCGAAGGGCAGGATTATCCTACGAGCAGTACTTC. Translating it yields CASSPRRAGLSYEQYF.

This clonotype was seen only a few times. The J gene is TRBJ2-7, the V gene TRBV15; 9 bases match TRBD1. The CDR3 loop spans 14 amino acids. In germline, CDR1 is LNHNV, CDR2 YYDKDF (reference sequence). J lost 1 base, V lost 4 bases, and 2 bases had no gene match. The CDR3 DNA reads TGTGCCACCAGCACCGGGACAGGGTCCTACGAGCAGTACTTC. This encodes CATSTGTGSYEQYF.

CDR3 in amino acids: CASSPRETEPQHF. The CDR3 bases are TGTGCCAGCTCACCACGGGAGACGGAGCCCCAGCATTTT. This chain uses TRBV18 with TRBJ1-5; D gene ambiguous. V gave up 1 base and J gave up 8 bases, with 9 bases separating them. The CDR3 sequence is 13 residues long. From germline, CDR1 is KGHSH and CDR2 LQKENI. Looking up the rest from reference TRBV18 and TRBJ1-5 gives the full variable domain: NAGVMQNPRHLVRRRGQEARLRCSPMKGHSHVYWYRQLPEEGLKFMVYLQKENIIDESGMPKERFSAEFPKEGPSILRIQQVVRGDSAAYFCASSPRETEPQHFGDGTRLSIL.

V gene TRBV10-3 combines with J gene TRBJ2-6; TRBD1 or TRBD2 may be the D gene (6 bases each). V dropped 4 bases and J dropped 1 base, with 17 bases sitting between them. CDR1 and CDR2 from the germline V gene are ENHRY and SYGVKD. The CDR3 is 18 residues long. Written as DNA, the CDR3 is TGTGCCATCAGTGTTCGGAAGGGGGAGGCGTCTGGGGCCAACGTCCTGACTTTC. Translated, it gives CAISVRKGEASGANVLTF.

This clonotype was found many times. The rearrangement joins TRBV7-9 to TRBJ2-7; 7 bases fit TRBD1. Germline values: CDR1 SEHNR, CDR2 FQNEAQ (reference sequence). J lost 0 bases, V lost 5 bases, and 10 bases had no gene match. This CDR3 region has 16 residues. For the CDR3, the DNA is TGTGCCAGCAGCGCCTGGACAGGACTCAACTCCTACGAGCAGTACTTC. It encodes CASSAWTGLNSYEQYF. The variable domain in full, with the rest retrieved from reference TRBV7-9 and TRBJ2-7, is DTGVSQNPRHKITKRGQNVTFRCDPISEHNRLYWYRQTLGQGPEFLTYFQNEAQLEKSRLLSDRFSAERPKGSFSTLEIQRTEQGDSAMYLCASSAWTGLNSYEQYFGPGTRLTVT.

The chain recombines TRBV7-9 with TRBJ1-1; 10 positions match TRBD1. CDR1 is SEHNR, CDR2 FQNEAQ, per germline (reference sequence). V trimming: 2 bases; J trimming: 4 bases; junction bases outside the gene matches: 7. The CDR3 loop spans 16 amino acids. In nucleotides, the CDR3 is TGTGCCAGCAGCTTAACCGGGACAGGGGTCCGCACTGAAGCTTTCTTT. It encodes CASSLTGTGVRTEAFF. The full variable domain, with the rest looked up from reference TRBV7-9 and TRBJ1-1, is DTGVSQNPRHKITKRGQNVTFRCDPISEHNRLYWYRQTLGQGPEFLTYFQNEAQLEKSRLLSDRFSAERPKGSFSTLEIQRTEQGDSAMYLCASSLTGTGVRTEAFFGQGTRLTVV.

Written as DNA, the CDR3 is TGTGCCAGCAGCGACTTGATAATCACAGATACGCAGTATTTT. It codes for CASSDLIITDTQYF. This chain connects TRBV12-3 or TRBV12-4 to TRBJ2-3; D call uncertain. This CDR3 spans 14 amino acids. V shed 6 bases and J shed 2 bases, with 12 bases lying between them.

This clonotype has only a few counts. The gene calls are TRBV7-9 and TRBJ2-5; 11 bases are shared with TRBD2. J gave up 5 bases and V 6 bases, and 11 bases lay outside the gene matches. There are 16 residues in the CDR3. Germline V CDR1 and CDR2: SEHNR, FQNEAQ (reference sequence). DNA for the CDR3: TGTGCCAGCAGTCGCTCCTTAGCGGGAGGGCCGGAGACCCAGTACTTC. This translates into CASSRSLAGGPETQYF.

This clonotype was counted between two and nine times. In nucleotides, the CDR3 is TGCGCCAGCAGCCGACTCGTATATAGGGGGAAGGTCTCGTGGGAGCAGTACTTC. It translates to CASSRLVYRGKVSWEQYF. The chain has TRBV4-1 and TRBJ2-7, with TRBD1 as a possible D gene (6 bases). Germline CDR1 and CDR2: MGHRA and YSYEKL. V lost 4 bases to trimming and J lost 7 bases, with 29 bases between them. The CDR3 length is 18 residues.

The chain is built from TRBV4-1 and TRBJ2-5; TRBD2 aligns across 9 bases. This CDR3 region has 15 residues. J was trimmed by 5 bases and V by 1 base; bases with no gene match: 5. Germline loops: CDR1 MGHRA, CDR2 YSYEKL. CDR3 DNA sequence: TGCGCCAGCAGCCAAGGTCCAGCGGGGGGCGAGACCCAGTACTTC. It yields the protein CASSQGPAGGETQYF.

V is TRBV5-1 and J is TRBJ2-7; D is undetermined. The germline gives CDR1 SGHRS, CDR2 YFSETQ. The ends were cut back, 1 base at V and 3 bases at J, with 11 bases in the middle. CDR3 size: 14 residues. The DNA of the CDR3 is TGCGCCAGCAGCTTGTACTCAGGAATCTACGAGCAGTACTTC. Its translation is CASSLYSGIYEQYF.

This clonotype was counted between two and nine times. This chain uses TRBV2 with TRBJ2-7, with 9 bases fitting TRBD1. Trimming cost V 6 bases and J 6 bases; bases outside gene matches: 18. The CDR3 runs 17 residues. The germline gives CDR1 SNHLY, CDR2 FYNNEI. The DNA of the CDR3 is TGTGCCAGCAGGGATACGGGTTTGGGACAGGGAGGCCGCGAGCAGTACTTC. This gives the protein CASRDTGLGQGGREQYF.

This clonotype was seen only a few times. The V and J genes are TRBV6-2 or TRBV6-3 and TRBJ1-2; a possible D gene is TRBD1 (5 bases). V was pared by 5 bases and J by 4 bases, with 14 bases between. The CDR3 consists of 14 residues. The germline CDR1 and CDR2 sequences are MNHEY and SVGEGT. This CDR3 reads CASSRGTAVYGYTF. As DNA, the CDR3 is TGTGCCAGCAGTCGAGGGACGGCGGTCTATGGCTACACCTTC.

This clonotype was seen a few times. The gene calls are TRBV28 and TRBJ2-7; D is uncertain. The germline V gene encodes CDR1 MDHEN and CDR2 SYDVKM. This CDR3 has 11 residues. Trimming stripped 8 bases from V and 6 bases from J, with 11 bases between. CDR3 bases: TGTGCCAGCGGGTCGAGAGGCGAGCAGTACTTC. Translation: CASGSRGEQYF.

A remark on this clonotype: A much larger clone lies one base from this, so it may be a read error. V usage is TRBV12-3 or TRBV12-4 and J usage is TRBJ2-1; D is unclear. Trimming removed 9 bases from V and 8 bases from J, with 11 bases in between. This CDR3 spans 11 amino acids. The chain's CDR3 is CASAWYDEQFF. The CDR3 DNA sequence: TGTGCCAGTGCCTGGTACGATGAGCAGTTCTTC.

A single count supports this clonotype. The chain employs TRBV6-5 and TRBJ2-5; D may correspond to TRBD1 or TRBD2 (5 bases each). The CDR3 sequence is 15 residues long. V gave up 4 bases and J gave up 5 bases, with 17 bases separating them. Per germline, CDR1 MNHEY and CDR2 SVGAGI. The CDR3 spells CASSWDLAGLETQYF. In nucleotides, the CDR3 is TGTGCCAGCAGTTGGGACCTGGCAGGGTTGGAGACCCAGTACTTC.

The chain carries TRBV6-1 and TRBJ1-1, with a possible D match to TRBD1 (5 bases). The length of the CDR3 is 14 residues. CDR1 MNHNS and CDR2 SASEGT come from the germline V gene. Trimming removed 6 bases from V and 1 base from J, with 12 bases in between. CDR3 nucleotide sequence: TGTGCCAGCAGCCACCGGCAGGGGAACACTGAAGCTTTCTTT. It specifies CASSHRQGNTEAFF.

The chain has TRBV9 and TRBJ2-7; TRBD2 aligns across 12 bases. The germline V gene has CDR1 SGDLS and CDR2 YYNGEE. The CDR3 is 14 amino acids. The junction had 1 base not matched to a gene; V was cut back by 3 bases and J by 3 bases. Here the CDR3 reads CASSEGLAGYEQYF. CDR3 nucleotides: TGTGCCAGCAGCGAGGGACTAGCGGGCTACGAGCAGTACTTC.

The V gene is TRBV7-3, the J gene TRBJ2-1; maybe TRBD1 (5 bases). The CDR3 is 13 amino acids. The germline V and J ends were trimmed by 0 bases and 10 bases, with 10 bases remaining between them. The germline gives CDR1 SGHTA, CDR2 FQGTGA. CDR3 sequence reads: CASSLTRGREQFF. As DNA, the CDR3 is TGTGCCAGCAGCTTAACTAGGGGCCGGGAGCAGTTCTTC.

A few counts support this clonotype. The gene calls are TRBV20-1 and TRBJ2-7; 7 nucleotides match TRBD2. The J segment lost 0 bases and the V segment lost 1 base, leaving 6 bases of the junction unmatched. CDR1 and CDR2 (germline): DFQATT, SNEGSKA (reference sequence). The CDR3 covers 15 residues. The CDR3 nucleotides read TGCAGTGCTAGAGTTTTAGCGGGCTCCTCCTACGAGCAGTACTTC. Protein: CSARVLAGSSYEQYF.

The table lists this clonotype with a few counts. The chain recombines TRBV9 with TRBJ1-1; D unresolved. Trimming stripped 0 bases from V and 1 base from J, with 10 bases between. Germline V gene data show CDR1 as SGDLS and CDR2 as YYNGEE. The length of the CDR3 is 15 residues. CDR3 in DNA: TGTGCCAGCAGCGTAGAGGGCGGAAAGAACACTGAAGCTTTCTTT. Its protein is CASSVEGGKNTEAFF.

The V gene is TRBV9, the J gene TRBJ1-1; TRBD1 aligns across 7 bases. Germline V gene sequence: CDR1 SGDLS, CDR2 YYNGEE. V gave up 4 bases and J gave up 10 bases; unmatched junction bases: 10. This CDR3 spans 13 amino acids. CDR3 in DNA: TGTGCCAGCAGCCCTCACGACAGGGAAGGAGCTTTCTTT. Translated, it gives CASSPHDREGAFF. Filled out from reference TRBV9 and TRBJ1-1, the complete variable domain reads DSGVTQTPKHLITATGQRVTLRCSPRSGDLSVYWYQQSLDQGLQFLIQYYNGEERAKGNILERFSAQQFPDLHSELNLSSLELGDSALYFCASSPHDREGAFFGQGTRLTVV.

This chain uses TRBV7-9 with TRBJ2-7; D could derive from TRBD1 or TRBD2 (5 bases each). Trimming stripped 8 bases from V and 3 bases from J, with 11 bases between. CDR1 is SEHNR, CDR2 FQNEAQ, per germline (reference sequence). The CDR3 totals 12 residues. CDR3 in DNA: TGTGCCAGCGCCCCGAGGGGCTACGAGCAGTACTTC. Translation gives CASAPRGYEQYF.

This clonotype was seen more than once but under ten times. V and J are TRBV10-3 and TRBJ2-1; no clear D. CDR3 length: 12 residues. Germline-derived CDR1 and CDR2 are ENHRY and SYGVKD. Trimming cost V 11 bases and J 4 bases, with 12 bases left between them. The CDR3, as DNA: TGTGCCTCGGCTGAAACATACAATGAGCAGTTCTTC. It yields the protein CASAETYNEQFF.

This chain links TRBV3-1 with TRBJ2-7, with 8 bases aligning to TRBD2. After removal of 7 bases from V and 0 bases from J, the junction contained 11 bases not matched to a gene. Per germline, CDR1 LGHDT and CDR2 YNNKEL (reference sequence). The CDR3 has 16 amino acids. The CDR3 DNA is TGTGCCAGCACCTGGGGTAGCGGGGCTAGCTCCTACGAGCAGTACTTC. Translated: CASTWGSGASSYEQYF.

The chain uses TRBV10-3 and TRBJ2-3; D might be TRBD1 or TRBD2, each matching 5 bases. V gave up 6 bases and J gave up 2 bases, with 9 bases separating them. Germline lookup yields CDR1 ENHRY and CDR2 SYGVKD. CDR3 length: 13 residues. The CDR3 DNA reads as TGTGCCATCAGGGGGGACCCCACAGATACGCAGTATTTT. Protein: CAIRGDPTDTQYF.

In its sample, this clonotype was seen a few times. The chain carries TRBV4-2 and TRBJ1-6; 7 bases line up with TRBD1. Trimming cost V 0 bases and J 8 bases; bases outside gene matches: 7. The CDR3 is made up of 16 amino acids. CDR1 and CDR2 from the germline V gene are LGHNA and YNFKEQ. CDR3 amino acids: CASSQDLQGPDSPLHF. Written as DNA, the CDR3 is TGTGCCAGCAGCCAAGATCTACAGGGGCCGGATTCACCCCTCCACTTT.